Here is one T cell receptor (beta chain) with its context. This specimen comes from a study of blood T cell repertoires in COVID-19. Study details: COVID-19 samples from acute and convalescent phases originated in the United States, Italy and Spain.

CDR1 is DFQATT and CDR2 is SNEGSKA in the germline V gene (reference sequence). The CDR3 consists of 11 residues. Trimming removed 6 bases from V and 4 bases from J, with 10 bases in between. Per the authors' pipeline: Using reference gene primer amplification, nucleated cell counts were estimated. Only in-frame clones appear in the TCRdb table, and some are missing; sequencing was by immunoSEQ multiplex PCR. D and trimming come from the DNA, and the V and J calls and clone size come from that table. The table lists roughly 170,000 clones, over 65% of them singletons. The chain links TRBV20-1 to TRBJ2-7; unclear D gene. This TCR was sampled from a woman of 80 years or more with acute or convalescent COVID-19. Sequencing used peripheral blood. CDR3 amino acids: CSAPTRYEQYF. CDR3 nucleotide sequence: TGCAGTGCGCCAACTCGTTACGAGCAGTACTTC.